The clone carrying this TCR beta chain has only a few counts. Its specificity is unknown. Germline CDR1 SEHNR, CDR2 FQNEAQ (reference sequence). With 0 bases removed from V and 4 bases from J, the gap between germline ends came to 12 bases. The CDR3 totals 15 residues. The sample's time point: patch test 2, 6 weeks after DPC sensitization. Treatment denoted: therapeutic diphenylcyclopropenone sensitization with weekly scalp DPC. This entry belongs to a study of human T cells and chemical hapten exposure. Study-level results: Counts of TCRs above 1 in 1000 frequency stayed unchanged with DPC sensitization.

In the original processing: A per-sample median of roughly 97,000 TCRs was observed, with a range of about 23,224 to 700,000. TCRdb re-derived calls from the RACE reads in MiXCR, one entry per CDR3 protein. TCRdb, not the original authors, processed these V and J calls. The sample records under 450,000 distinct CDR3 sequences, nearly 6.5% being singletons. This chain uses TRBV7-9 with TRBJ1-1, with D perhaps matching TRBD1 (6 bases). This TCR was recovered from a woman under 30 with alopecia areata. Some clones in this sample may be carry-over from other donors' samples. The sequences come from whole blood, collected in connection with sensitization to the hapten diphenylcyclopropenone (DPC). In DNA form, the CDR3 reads TGTGCCAGCAGCTTAGCGACAGGTTCGGGCACTGAAGCTTTCTTT. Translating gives CASSLATGSGTEAFF.